Below, 23 T cell receptor beta chains from the same sample are listed, as sequenced in a study of T cell responses to AZD1222 COVID-19 vaccine. The assay was immunoSEQ multiplex PCR, and TCRdb's table has in-frame clones only and misses some. The sample lists 150,000 to 160,000 clones, 88% seen once, with around 3.1% in the top ten. Sequenced here: peripheral blood, sampled on day 0 of AZD1222 vaccination. These receptors all stem from an adult in good health.

This clone was seen once. The V and J genes are TRBV15 and TRBJ1-5; D might be TRBD1 (5 bases). Germline CDR1 LNHNV, CDR2 YYDKDF (reference sequence). The V end lost 4 bases, the J end lost 5 bases, and 9 bases lay between the germline ends. The CDR3 has 13 residues. The CDR3: CATSNEGYQPQHF. The CDR3 DNA follows: TGTGCCACCAGCAACGAGGGGTATCAGCCCCAGCATTTT.

CDR3 sequence: CASSSWEGTEAFF. As DNA, the CDR3 is TGTGCCAGCAGCTCATGGGAGGGCACTGAAGCTTTCTTT. The J gene is TRBJ1-1, the V gene TRBV14; D ambiguous. The V end lost 5 bases, the J end lost 4 bases, and 11 bases lay between the germline ends. The CDR3 spans 13 residues. In germline, CDR1 is SGHDN, CDR2 FVKESK.

The rearrangement uses TRBV21-1 and TRBJ1-2. TRBV21-1 is assigned pseudogene status. This CDR3 has 16 amino acids. CDR3 in DNA: TGTGCCAGCAGCAACCAACAGGGCGGGGGCGCGGTGGGCTACACCTTC. As protein: CASSNQQGGGAVGYTF.

The chain combines TRBV5-6 with TRBJ1-3; TRBD1 might be the D (5 bases). The CDR3 has 15 residues. The V gene's germline CDR1 is SGHDT and CDR2 YYEEEE. V was cut by 0 bases and J by 0 bases, with 7 bases left in between. This chain's CDR3 is CASSLGDGSGNTIYF. The CDR3 DNA sequence: TGTGCCAGCAGCTTGGGGGACGGCTCTGGAAACACCATATATTTT.

This clone came up a few times. The V call is TRBV7-9, the J call TRBJ1-3; D gene ambiguous. The CDR3 extends over 13 amino acids. Per the germline V gene, CDR1 is SEHNR and CDR2 is FQNEAQ (reference sequence). The CDR3 DNA is TGTGCAGCCAGGCGGGGCTCTGGAAACACCATATATTTT. Amino acids: CAARRGSGNTIYF.

The CDR3 loop reads CASSPGGQDAWTQYF. The CDR3 DNA is TGTGCCAGCAGCCCGGGGGGGCAGGACGCTTGGACGCAGTATTTT. The chain uses TRBV5-4 and TRBJ2-3, with 8 bases identical to TRBD2. V was pared by 4 bases and J by 9 bases, with 13 bases of the junction left unmatched. This CDR3 region has 15 residues. CDR1 and CDR2 (germline): SGHNT, YYREEE (reference sequence).

The chain has TRBV9 and TRBJ2-7, with D maybe TRBD1 (5 bases). The CDR3 totals 14 residues. Trimming shortened V by 1 base and J by 3 bases, and 11 bases separated the two germline ends. The germline V gene has CDR1 SGDLS and CDR2 YYNGEE. The CDR3 loop reads CASSVLRGSYEQYF. The CDR3 DNA sequence: TGTGCCAGCAGCGTATTAAGGGGTAGCTACGAGCAGTACTTC.

In nucleotides, the CDR3 is TGTGCCAGCAGCCAGGGATTTTACGAGCAGTACTTC. Its protein is CASSQGFYEQYF. The chain combines TRBV7-9 with TRBJ2-7, with D tentatively TRBD1 (5 bases). Trimming took 5 bases from V and 4 from J, leaving 9 bases between them. The CDR3 has 12 amino acids. The V gene's germline CDR1 is SEHNR and CDR2 FQNEAQ (reference sequence). Full variable domain (missing parts from reference TRBV7-9 and TRBJ2-7): DTGVSQNPRHKITKRGQNVTFRCDPISEHNRLYWYRQTLGQGPEFLTYFQNEAQLEKSRLLSDRFSAERPKGSFSTLEIQRTEQGDSAMYLCASSQGFYEQYFGPGTRLTVT.

V usage is TRBV6-2 or TRBV6-3 and J usage is TRBJ2-7; D gene unclear. The V gene lost 4 bases and the J gene lost 1 base, with 11 bases spanning the gap. Germline V gene sequence: CDR1 MNHEY, CDR2 SVGEGT. The CDR3 loop spans 14 amino acids. CDR3 DNA: TGTGCCAGCAGTTCTGTTCCCTCGTCCTACGAGCAGTACTTC. Translation: CASSSVPSSYEQYF.

This clone was recorded only once. The chain links TRBV28 to TRBJ2-2; TRBD2 aligns across 10 bases. Germline lookup yields CDR1 MDHEN and CDR2 SYDVKM. J lost 1 base, V lost 8 bases, and 4 bases had no gene match. This CDR3 spans 15 amino acids. This chain's CDR3 is CASELAGMNTGELFF. The DNA of the CDR3 is TGTGCCAGCGAACTAGCGGGGATGAACACCGGGGAGCTGTTTTTT. The variable domain in full, completed from reference TRBV28 and TRBJ2-2, reads DVKVTQSSRYLVKRTGEKVFLECVQDMDHENMFWYRQDPGLGLRLIYFSYDVKMKEKGDIPEGYSVSREKKERFSLILESASTNQTSMYLCASELAGMNTGELFFGEGSRLTVL.

This chain joins TRBV6-5 and TRBJ1-2; 9 nucleotides align to TRBD1. CDR1 and CDR2 (germline): MNHEY, SVGAGI. The CDR3 covers 13 residues. The V and J ends lost 2 bases and 10 bases, in that order; junction bases with no gene match: 5. CDR3 loop: CASSYDRGMDYTF. CDR3 nucleotides: TGTGCCAGCAGTTACGACAGGGGGATGGACTACACCTTC.

This clone is a singleton in its sample. The chain employs TRBV5-6 and TRBJ1-1, with unresolved D. The CDR3 spans 13 residues. Trimming removed 2 bases at V and 0 bases at J, with 5 bases between. Germline V gene lookup returns CDR1 SGHDT and CDR2 YYEEEE. The CDR3 bases are TGTGCCAGCAGCTTAGGAATGAACACTGAAGCTTTCTTT. It yields the protein CASSLGMNTEAFF.

The chain uses TRBV5-6 and TRBJ1-4; no firm D call. The CDR3 has 15 residues. V was trimmed by 3 bases and J by 5 bases, leaving 14 bases between them. The germline V gene encodes CDR1 SGHDT and CDR2 YYEEEE. CDR3 in amino acids: CASSWRGGPNEKLFF. DNA of the CDR3: TGTGCCAGCAGCTGGCGAGGAGGGCCGAATGAAAAACTGTTTTTT.

The chain recombines TRBV5-1 with TRBJ1-1; D perhaps matches TRBD1 (6 bases). The length of the CDR3 is 16 residues. In germline, CDR1 is SGHRS, CDR2 YFSETQ. V shed 0 bases and J shed 0 bases, with 12 bases lying between them. This chain's CDR3 is CASSLAGTHMNTEAFF. CDR3 nucleotide sequence: TGCGCCAGCAGCTTGGCCGGGACACACATGAACACTGAAGCTTTCTTT.

The chain recombines TRBV2 with TRBJ1-2, with 8 bases that match TRBD1. Germline V gene lookup returns CDR1 SNHLY and CDR2 FYNNEI. The CDR3 is 14 amino acids. V gave up 7 bases and J gave up 2 bases; unmatched junction bases: 6. The CDR3 loop is CASTLGQGNYGYTF. As DNA, the CDR3 is TGTGCCAGCACCCTCGGACAGGGAAACTATGGCTACACCTTC.

The rearrangement uses TRBV5-1 and TRBJ2-7; 9 bases match TRBD1. V trimming: 4 bases; J trimming: 4 bases; junction bases outside the gene matches: 9. CDR1 SGHRS and CDR2 YFSETQ come from the germline V gene. The CDR3 consists of 15 residues. The CDR3 here is CASSGPGTGKYEQYF. For the CDR3, the DNA is TGCGCCAGCAGCGGGCCGGGGACAGGGAAGTACGAGCAGTACTTC.

The V and J genes are TRBV6-5 and TRBJ1-6; D is uncertain. The length of the CDR3 is 13 residues. The germline gives CDR1 MNHEY, CDR2 SVGAGI. V dropped 6 bases and J dropped 8 bases, with 11 bases sitting between them. As DNA, the CDR3 is TGTGCCAGCAGGCTAGCGGAGGATTCACCCCTCCACTTT. This gives the protein CASRLAEDSPLHF.

The chain links TRBV7-8 to TRBJ1-1, with D possibly being TRBD1 (6 bases). The germline V gene has CDR1 SGHVS and CDR2 FQNEAQ. The V end lost 5 bases, the J end lost 9 bases, and 13 bases lay between the germline ends. This CDR3 contains 12 residues. CDR3 in amino acids: CASSPTGPQAFF. CDR3 DNA sequence: TGTGCCAGCAGCCCCACAGGGCCCCAAGCTTTCTTT.

The V and J genes are TRBV7-3 and TRBJ2-1, with a tentative D call TRBD2 (5 bases). The CDR3 covers 14 residues. Trimming took off 2 bases at V and 10 bases at J, with 15 bases between the two ends. Germline-derived CDR1 and CDR2 are SGHTA and FQGTGA. The CDR3 loop reads CASSLEVGRGEQFF. The DNA for the CDR3 is TGTGCCAGCAGCTTAGAAGTGGGCCGAGGGGAGCAGTTCTTC.

Concerning this clone itself: Germline and junction disagree at one end, which may indicate a read error. This rearrangement joins TRBV7-7 to TRBJ2-3, with 7 bases identical to TRBD2. The germline gives CDR1 SSHAT, CDR2 FNYEAQ (reference sequence). This CDR3 contains 17 residues. In DNA form, the CDR3 reads TGTGCTAGCAGCCCGGGGGGAGCCCGGCATGGCACAGATACGCAGTATTTT. Its protein is CASSPGGARHGTDTQYF.

The rearrangement uses TRBV6-1 and TRBJ1-6; D not certain. Per the germline V gene, CDR1 is MNHNS and CDR2 is SASEGT. Trimming took off 1 base at V and 5 bases at J, with 9 bases between the two ends. The CDR3 covers 15 residues. Here the CDR3 DNA reads TGTGCCAGCAGTGAAGTTTGGCAGGATAATTCACCCCTCCACTTT. Encoded protein: CASSEVWQDNSPLHF.

This CDR3 is CASSSSSGGSDTQYF. The CDR3 region has the DNA TGCGCCAGCAGCTCTTCAAGCGGGGGATCAGATACGCAGTATTTT. This rearrangement joins TRBV5-1 to TRBJ2-3; TRBD2 matches 8 bases. V gave up 3 bases and J gave up 4 bases; unmatched junction bases: 7. This CDR3 has 15 amino acids. Germline-derived CDR1 and CDR2 are SGHRS and YFSETQ. Full variable domain (outside the CDR3, taken from reference TRBV5-1 and TRBJ2-3): KAGVTQTPRYLIKTRGQQVTLSCSPISGHRSVSWYQQTPGQGLQFLFEYFSETQRNKGNFPGRFSGRQFSNSRSEMNVSTLELGDSALYLCASSSSSGGSDTQYFGPGTRLTVL.

This clone was seen more than once but under ten times. The rearrangement joins TRBV2 to TRBJ1-3; D not resolved. The germline CDR1 and CDR2 sequences are SNHLY and FYNNEI. V lost 6 bases and J 2 bases, leaving 8 bases between the germline ends. This CDR3 is built from 13 residues. CDR3 DNA sequence: TGTGCCAGCAGGAGGGAGGCTGGAAACACCATATATTTT. Protein sequence: CASRREAGNTIYF.